The clone carrying this TCR beta chain was picked up one time. TCRdb processed the 5' RACE reads anew with MiXCR; each CDR3 protein has one entry. The data show roughly 200,000 distinct CDR3 sequences, over 10% seen once. The sample is drawn from a study of CD8 T cells in ankylosing spondylitis. V was shortened by 4 bases and J by 0 bases, with 21 bases between the two germline ends. CDR3 length: 18 residues. The origin of this receptor is a male donor with ankylosing spondylitis or in good health (not recorded which). Source material: blood, either unsorted or a sorted T cell fraction (not recorded which). The chain combines TRBV12-3 or TRBV12-4 with TRBJ1-2; D may be TRBD1 (5 bases). The CDR3 region is CASSSLAGSGPANYGYTF. The CDR3 DNA follows: TGTGCCAGCAGTTCCCTTGCCGGGTCAGGGCCGGCTAACTATGGCTACACCTTC.